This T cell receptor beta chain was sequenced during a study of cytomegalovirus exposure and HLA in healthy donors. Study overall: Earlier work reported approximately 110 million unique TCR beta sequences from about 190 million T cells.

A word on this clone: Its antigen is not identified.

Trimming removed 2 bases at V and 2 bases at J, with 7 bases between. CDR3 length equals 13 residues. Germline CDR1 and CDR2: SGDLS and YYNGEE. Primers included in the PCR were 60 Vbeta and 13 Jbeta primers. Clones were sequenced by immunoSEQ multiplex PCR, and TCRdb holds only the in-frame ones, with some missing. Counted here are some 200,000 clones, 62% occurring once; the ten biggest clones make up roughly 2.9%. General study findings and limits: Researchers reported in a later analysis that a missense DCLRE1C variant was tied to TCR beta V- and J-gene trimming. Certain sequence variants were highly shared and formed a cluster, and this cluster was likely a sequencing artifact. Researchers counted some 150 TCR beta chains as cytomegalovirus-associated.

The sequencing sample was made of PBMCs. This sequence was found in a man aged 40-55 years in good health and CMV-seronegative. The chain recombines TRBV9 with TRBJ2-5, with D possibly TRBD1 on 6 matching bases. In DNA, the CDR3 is TGTGCCAGCAGCGTCGACAGGCAAGAGACCCAGTACTTC. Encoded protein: CASSVDRQETQYF.